The subject of this entry is one T cell receptor beta chain. This record belongs to a study of cytomegalovirus exposure and HLA in healthy donors. 13 Jbeta primers and 60 Vbeta primers were used for the PCR. Method: immunoSEQ multiplex PCR; TCRdb's copy keeps in-frame clones and lacks some. This listing includes around 70,000 clones. CDR1 is MDHEN and CDR2 is SYDVKM in the germline V gene. The CDR3 covers 13 residues. Trimming shortened V by 5 bases and J by 3 bases, and 8 bases separated the two germline ends. The specimen was PBMCs. The chain recombines TRBV28 with TRBJ1-5; D gene uncertain. The receptor comes from a woman aged 30 to 39 in good health and CMV-seronegative. CDR3 sequence reads: CASSPGSNQPQHF. For the CDR3, the DNA is TGTGCCAGCAGTCCGGGTTCCAATCAGCCCCAGCATTTT.